The source of this T cell receptor (beta chain) is a study of Graves' ophthalmopathy and Graves' hyperthyroidism. In the study overall: Cases classed as stable hyperthyroidism had no ophthalmopathy within 18 months of follow-up.

V lost 1 base to trimming and J lost 1 base, with 7 bases between them. The CDR3 has 14 amino acids. Germline CDR1 and CDR2: MNHEY and SVGAGI. Amplified material comprised TCR beta CDR3 regions derived from RNA transcripts. RT-PCR with HTBI primers came first, then second-round multiplex PCR. One entry per CDR3 protein results from TCRdb running MiXCR on the multiplex PCR reads. Among about 1.1 million distinct CDR3 sequences listed, less than 45% were seen once. The study's findings and limits: Most thyroid-expanded clonotypes exceeding 0.001 frequency were also found in blood.

Worth noting for this clonotype: Its specificity is not known.

The specimen sequenced was peripheral blood or thyroid tissue (not recorded which). This TCR was sampled from an adult man with Graves' hyperthyroidism. The rearrangement joins TRBV6-5 to TRBJ1-2; the D is unclear. The CDR3 here is CASSYLSFNYGYTF. In DNA form, the CDR3 reads TGTGCCAGCAGTTACTTAAGTTTTAACTATGGCTACACCTTC.